A single sample is the source of the 16 T cell receptor beta chains below, sequenced in a study of shared clonotypes between healthy human individuals. This table comes from immunoSEQ multiplex PCR, and its TCRdb copy is limited to in-frame clones, with some not included. This sample has about 1.5 million clones, with roughly 95% found just once. The sample taken for sequencing was naive CD4+ T cells sorted from blood. The subset: CD45RA+ positively selected. These receptors were taken from a man aged 25-45 years in good health.

The sample holds one count of this clone. The genes are TRBV9 and TRBJ2-1; D is undetermined. The V end lost 3 bases, the J end lost 10 bases, and 17 bases lay between the germline ends. Germline values: CDR1 SGDLS, CDR2 YYNGEE. There are 14 residues in the CDR3. This CDR3 is CASSDTDPFGEQFF. CDR3 nucleotide sequence: TGTGCCAGCAGCGACACAGACCCATTCGGAGAGCAGTTCTTC.

About this clone itself: Other DNA sequences in the same sample also yield this CDR3. This chain connects TRBV6-1 to TRBJ2-7; D is ambiguous. V lost 4 bases to trimming and J lost 3 bases, with 4 bases between them. Per germline, CDR1 MNHNS and CDR2 SASEGT. The length of the CDR3 is 11 residues. The CDR3 protein is CASSVHYEQYF. The CDR3 DNA is TGTGCCAGCAGTGTGCACTACGAGCAGTACTTC.

The chain carries TRBV28 and TRBJ2-7, with 10 bases matching TRBD2. CDR3 length: 15 amino acids. J lost 3 bases, V lost 2 bases, and 4 bases had no gene match. Germline V gene lookup returns CDR1 MDHEN and CDR2 SYDVKM. This CDR3 reads CASSLPSGRIYEQYF. The CDR3 DNA sequence: TGTGCCAGCAGTTTACCTAGCGGGAGAATCTACGAGCAGTACTTC.

The gene calls are TRBV14 and TRBJ2-7; 9 nucleotides match TRBD1. The CDR3 sequence is 15 residues long. J lost 2 bases, V lost 2 bases, and 4 bases had no gene match. Per germline, CDR1 SGHDN and CDR2 FVKESK. CDR3 loop: CASSQYRGPTYEQYF. The CDR3 DNA reads as TGTGCCAGCAGCCAATACAGGGGGCCAACCTACGAGCAGTACTTC.

CDR3 bases: TGTGCCAGCCATCGGGGGACTAGAAGTCTGAATGAGCAGTTCTTC. Its translation is CASHRGTRSLNEQFF. The V gene is TRBV19, the J gene TRBJ2-1; TRBD2 agrees at 8 bases. Germline assignment: CDR1 LNHDA and CDR2 SQIVND (reference sequence). V lost 9 bases and J lost 7; bases outside the gene matches: 14. The CDR3 contains 15 residues.

This clone was seen only once. The rearrangement joins TRBV19 to TRBJ2-3; D remains ambiguous. Trimming cost V 3 bases and J 10 bases, with 14 bases left between them. The CDR3 covers 13 residues. Per germline, CDR1 LNHDA and CDR2 SQIVND (reference sequence). CDR3 coding DNA: TGTGCCAGTAGTATTAACGACCAAATCTCGCAGTATTTT. Translated: CASSINDQISQYF. The full variable domain, in which reference TRBV19 and TRBJ2-3 provide the parts outside the CDR3, is DGGITQSPKYLFRKEGQNVTLSCEQNLNHDAMYWYRQDPGQGLRLIYYSQIVNDFQKGDIAEGYSVSREKKESFPLTVTSAQKNPTAFYLCASSINDQISQYFGPGTRLTVL.

The table lists this clone with a count of one. The V gene is TRBV15, the J gene TRBJ2-3; D could derive from TRBD1 or TRBD2 (5 bases each). Germline V gives CDR1 LNHNV, CDR2 YYDKDF (reference sequence). The CDR3 totals 19 residues. Deletions cut 1 base from V and 3 bases from J, with 23 bases between. CDR3 nucleotides: TGTGCCACCAGCAGAGGGCCCTTAGGGGCGGTGGGACGGACAGATACGCAGTATTTT. Translation gives CATSRGPLGAVGRTDTQYF.

The chain has TRBV9 and TRBJ2-7; a possible D gene is TRBD1 (6 bases). CDR1 is SGDLS and CDR2 is YYNGEE in the germline V gene. The CDR3 loop spans 15 amino acids. The V end was cut by 2 bases, the J end by 5 bases, with 17 bases between. CDR3 region: CASSVAGDVYDEQYF. The DNA of the CDR3 is TGTGCCAGCAGCGTCGCAGGGGATGTTTACGACGAGCAGTACTTC.

The chain combines TRBV5-1 with TRBJ2-7, with D tentatively TRBD1 (5 bases). This CDR3 contains 14 residues. Trimming removed 6 bases from V and 4 bases from J, with 17 bases in between. CDR1 is SGHRS and CDR2 is YFSETQ in the germline V gene. CDR3 DNA: TGCGCCAGCACGAAGGACAATCCGACGTACGAGCAGTACTTC. Encoded protein: CASTKDNPTYEQYF.

Details on this clone: The sample has other DNA sequences that encode this CDR3 too. V usage is TRBV5-1 and J usage is TRBJ2-7; D is perhaps TRBD1 or TRBD2 (5 bases each). V lost 0 bases to trimming and J lost 6 bases, with 7 bases between them. Germline values: CDR1 SGHRS, CDR2 YFSETQ. The CDR3 sequence is 12 residues long. In DNA, the CDR3 is TGCGCCAGCAGCTTGGCTGGGGGCGAGCAGTACTTC. Its translation is CASSLAGGEQYF.

J is TRBJ2-3 and V is TRBV6-1; TRBD1 matches at 9 bases. The germline V gene encodes CDR1 MNHNS and CDR2 SASEGT. Trimming took 8 bases from V and 4 from J; bases not matched to a gene: 10. This CDR3 has 15 amino acids. The CDR3 region has the DNA TGTGCCAGCGGGGCCGGGACAGGGTCGTCAGATACGCAGTATTTT. Encoded protein: CASGAGTGSSDTQYF.

Here the CDR3 DNA reads TGTGCCAGCAGCTTAGACCCCGGGACAGGCGCCTACGAGCAGTACTTC. This encodes CASSLDPGTGAYEQYF. The chain carries TRBV11-2 and TRBJ2-7, with 8 bases identical to TRBD1. The CDR3 has 16 residues. J was trimmed by 2 bases and V by 0 bases; bases with no gene match: 6. The germline gives CDR1 SGHAT, CDR2 FQNNGV.

Points on this clone: Other DNA sequences in the same sample also yield this CDR3. V is TRBV11-3 and J is TRBJ2-1; tentatively, D is TRBD1 or TRBD2 (6 bases each). The CDR3 covers 12 residues. The germline gives CDR1 SGHNT, CDR2 YENEEA. Trimming left V 2 bases short and J 8 bases short, with 7 bases between. CDR3 bases: TGTGCCAGCAGCTTAAGGGGGGATGAGCAGTTCTTC. Translation: CASSLRGDEQFF.

V and J are TRBV18 and TRBJ1-1; weak D call: TRBD1 (5 bases). Trimming shortened V by 3 bases and J by 3 bases, and 8 bases separated the two germline ends. Germline CDR1 and CDR2: KGHSH and LQKENI. The CDR3 contains 13 residues. CDR3 in amino acids: CASSPVGHTEAFF. In DNA, the CDR3 is TGTGCCAGCTCACCGGTGGGACACACTGAAGCTTTCTTT.

The genes are TRBV5-1 and TRBJ1-2; possibly TRBD1 for D (5 bases). Germline-derived CDR1 and CDR2 are SGHRS and YFSETQ. V was cut by 1 base and J by 14 bases, with 21 bases left in between. CDR3 length: 14 amino acids. The CDR3 DNA reads as TGCGCCAGCAGCTTGCGGAACAGGAACTATGGCTGGACCTTC. It encodes CASSLRNRNYGWTF.

The chain couples TRBV5-8 to TRBJ2-3, with TRBD1 identical over 9 bases. This CDR3 is 16 amino acids long. Trimming cost V 4 bases and J 3 bases; bases outside gene matches: 9. Germline CDR1 and CDR2: SGHTS and YDEGEE. The CDR3 region is CASSGGDRERTDTQYF. CDR3 DNA: TGTGCCAGCAGCGGCGGGGACAGGGAGCGGACAGATACGCAGTATTTT. Drawing the rest from reference TRBV5-8 and TRBJ2-3, the complete variable domain is EAGVTQSPTHLIKTRGQQATLRCSPISGHTSVYWYQQALGLGLQFLLWYDEGEERNRGNFPPRFSGRQFPNYSSELNVNALELEDSALYLCASSGGDRERTDTQYFGPGTRLTVL.